One sample yielded the 32 T cell receptor beta chains listed below, sequenced in a study of shared clonotypes between healthy human individuals. The method was immunoSEQ multiplex PCR; TCRdb's version includes in-frame clones alone and lacks a portion of them. The sample includes 1.6 million or so clones, approximately 98.5% of them seen just once. The sample taken for sequencing was naive CD4+ T cells sorted from blood. Regarding subset: CD45RA+ positively selected. All receptors derive from a man under 40 in good health.

V and J are TRBV7-4 and TRBJ2-7; TRBD1 aligns across 7 bases. The CDR3 length is 16 residues. Germline V gives CDR1 SGHVT, CDR2 SQSDAQ. The V segment lost 1 base and the J segment 3 bases; nucleotides outside the gene matches: 9. The CDR3 nucleotides read TGTGCCAGCAGCTTAGGTTACAGGGGACCAAGCTACGAGCAGTACTTC. Amino acids: CASSLGYRGPSYEQYF.

CDR3 sequence: CASSDQGFGSTEAFF. The CDR3 DNA reads as TGTGCCAGCAGCGATCAGGGGTTTGGGAGCACTGAAGCTTTCTTT. This chain joins TRBV7-2 and TRBJ1-1; maybe TRBD1 (6 bases). The CDR3 has 15 amino acids. The ends were cut back, 5 bases at V and 4 bases at J, with 17 bases in the middle. From germline, CDR1 is SGHTA and CDR2 FQGNSA.

The chain employs TRBV25-1 and TRBJ2-6; 13 positions agree with TRBD2. V trimming: 6 bases; J trimming: 3 bases; junction bases outside the gene matches: 5. The CDR3 is made up of 17 amino acids. Germline CDR1 is MGHDK and CDR2 is SYGVNS. The CDR3 bases are TGTGCCAGCAGCGGGACTAGCGGGACCTTTGGGGCCAACGTCCTGACTTTC. Protein sequence: CASSGTSGTFGANVLTF.

The CDR3 DNA reads as TGTGCCAGTAGTACCCCAAGGACAGGGCGGGACACTGAAGCTTTCTTT. Its translation is CASSTPRTGRDTEAFF. The V and J genes are TRBV19 and TRBJ1-1, with 8 positions matching TRBD1. Germline values: CDR1 LNHDA, CDR2 SQIVND (reference sequence). The V gene end was trimmed by 4 bases and the J gene end by 3 bases; junction bases not matched to a gene: 10. The CDR3 spans 16 residues.

Only one count was recorded for this clone. The chain is built from TRBV2 and TRBJ1-5; TRBD1 agrees at 7 bases. Germline V gives CDR1 SNHLY, CDR2 FYNNEI. Germline trimming cut 5 bases from V and 3 bases from J; bases unmatched to any gene: 4. The length of the CDR3 is 14 residues. DNA for the CDR3: TGTGCCAGCAGTTCGGACAGGATCAATCAGCCCCAGCATTTT. Protein: CASSSDRINQPQHF.

The gene calls are TRBV6-5 and TRBJ1-4; D is undetermined. Germline V gives CDR1 MNHEY, CDR2 SVGAGI. This CDR3 spans 16 amino acids. Trimming removed 0 bases at V and 6 bases at J, with 14 bases between. The CDR3 DNA follows: TGTGCCAGCAGTTACTCATCGGCGATTGCGCATGAAAAACTGTTTTTT. This sequence encodes CASSYSSAIAHEKLFF.

This chain connects TRBV29-1 to TRBJ2-7, with unresolved D. V gave up 0 bases and J gave up 3 bases, with 6 bases separating them. CDR1 and CDR2 from the germline V gene are SQVTM and ANQGSEA. The CDR3 is 12 amino acids. CDR3 protein: CSVEDGVYEQYF. CDR3 nucleotide sequence: TGCAGCGTTGAAGATGGGGTCTACGAGCAGTACTTC.

The rearrangement links TRBV30 to TRBJ2-3, with TRBD2 matching over 9 bases. The germline gives CDR1 GTSNPN, CDR2 SVGIG (reference sequence). The CDR3 spans 13 residues. Here the CDR3 reads CTASGAATDTQYF. CDR3 sequence (DNA): TGTACGGCTAGCGGGGCAGCCACAGATACGCAGTATTTT.

The rearrangement links TRBV11-2 to TRBJ2-5; D gene ambiguous. The CDR3 is made up of 13 amino acids. V lost 4 bases to trimming and J lost 1 base, with 7 bases between them. The germline gives CDR1 SGHAT, CDR2 FQNNGV. The CDR3 sequence: CASSSGVQETQYF. As DNA, the CDR3 is TGTGCCAGCAGCTCCGGAGTCCAAGAGACCCAGTACTTC.

The chain links TRBV19 to TRBJ2-1, with D maybe TRBD2 (6 bases). V dropped 6 bases and J dropped 0 bases, with 15 bases sitting between them. CDR3 length equals 16 residues. The germline gives CDR1 LNHDA, CDR2 SQIVND (reference sequence). CDR3 coding DNA: TGTGCCAGTAGCTCATGGGCCGGGAGCTCCTACAATGAGCAGTTCTTC. This codes for CASSSWAGSSYNEQFF.

This chain uses TRBV7-9 with TRBJ2-1; 11 positions match TRBD2. J was trimmed by 5 bases and V by 5 bases; bases with no gene match: 8. This CDR3 spans 16 amino acids. Looked up from germline, CDR1 is SEHNR and CDR2 is FQNEAQ (reference sequence). The CDR3 loop reads CASSLRLAGRDNEQFF. The CDR3 coding sequence is TGTGCCAGCAGCCTGCGACTAGCGGGAAGGGACAATGAGCAGTTCTTC.

This chain links TRBV30 with TRBJ2-5, with D unresolved. Germline V gene data show CDR1 as GTSNPN and CDR2 as SVGIG (reference sequence). V lost 0 bases and J lost 1, with 12 bases in between. The CDR3 runs to 15 residues. The CDR3: CAWSVLLTVQETQYF. The CDR3 DNA is TGTGCCTGGAGTGTACTTCTGACGGTCCAAGAGACCCAGTACTTC.

The chain has TRBV29-1 and TRBJ2-5; 10 nucleotides line up with TRBD1. Per germline, CDR1 SQVTM and CDR2 ANQGSEA. The CDR3 loop spans 12 amino acids. The V and J ends lost 7 bases and 5 bases, in that order; junction bases with no gene match: 4. In DNA form, the CDR3 reads TGCAGCGCTGACAGGGGGCCGGAGACCCAGTACTTC. Translation: CSADRGPETQYF.

This chain links TRBV6-6 with TRBJ1-3, with 8 bases matching TRBD1. Germline-derived CDR1 and CDR2 are MNHNY and SVGAGI (reference sequence). With 2 bases clipped from V and 4 bases from J, the junction kept 4 bases outside the gene matches. This CDR3 has 15 amino acids. As DNA, the CDR3 is TGTGCCAGCAGTTACGATTGGGACAGGGGAAACACCATATATTTT. It is translated as CASSYDWDRGNTIYF.

The rearrangement uses TRBV5-1 and TRBJ2-2; D call uncertain. The CDR3 sequence is 16 residues long. V was cut by 1 base and J by 6 bases, with 16 bases left in between. The V gene's germline CDR1 is SGHRS and CDR2 YFSETQ. CDR3: CASSLFAGSFAGELFF. CDR3 DNA: TGCGCCAGCAGCTTGTTCGCCGGCAGTTTTGCCGGGGAGCTGTTTTTT.

On this clone itself: Within the sample, other DNA sequences also encode this same CDR3. The chain is built from TRBV7-2 and TRBJ2-7; D perhaps matches TRBD2 (5 bases). Trimming cost V 1 base and J 4 bases, with 8 bases left between them. Germline V gene lookup returns CDR1 SGHTA and CDR2 FQGNSA. The length of the CDR3 is 13 residues. The CDR3 nucleotides are TGTGCCAGCAGCTTAGTTGTAGCGTACGAGCAGTACTTC. Translating it yields CASSLVVAYEQYF.

The genes are TRBV7-3 and TRBJ2-1; TRBD2 matches at 8 bases. The CDR3 is 16 residues long. Germline CDR1 is SGHTA and CDR2 is FQGTGA. V was pared by 5 bases and J by 5 bases, with 11 bases of the junction left unmatched. This chain's CDR3 is CASSPGGAGEDNEQFF. For the CDR3, the DNA is TGTGCCAGCAGCCCCGGGGGAGCGGGAGAGGACAATGAGCAGTTCTTC.

This rearrangement joins TRBV2 to TRBJ2-3; D perhaps matches TRBD2 (5 bases). Looked up from germline, CDR1 is SNHLY and CDR2 is FYNNEI. There are 16 residues in the CDR3. Trimming removed 7 bases at V and 1 base at J, with 18 bases between. The chain's CDR3 is CASTMEEGVGTDTQYF. The CDR3 bases are TGTGCCAGCACGATGGAAGAGGGAGTGGGCACAGATACGCAGTATTTT.

Notes on this clone: Other DNA sequences within the sample encode an identical CDR3. This chain links TRBV4-2 with TRBJ2-7; 13 bases fit TRBD2. V shed 1 base and J 0 bases; nucleotides not matched to a gene: 0. This CDR3 contains 16 residues. Germline V gives CDR1 LGHNA, CDR2 YNFKEQ. CDR3 residues: CASSQGLAGGSYEQYF. The CDR3 DNA is TGTGCCAGCAGCCAAGGACTAGCGGGGGGCTCCTACGAGCAGTACTTC.

The chain joins TRBV14 to TRBJ2-2; the D call may be TRBD1 or TRBD2 (7 bases each). CDR1 and CDR2 from the germline V gene are SGHDN and FVKESK. This CDR3 is 14 amino acids long. V gave up 4 bases and J gave up 9 bases, with 15 bases separating them. The CDR3 bases are TGTGCCAGCAGCCCCCCAGGGGGGGGACGGGAGCTGTTTTTT. Translation gives CASSPPGGGRELFF. Drawing the rest from reference TRBV14 and TRBJ2-2, the complete variable domain is EAGVTQFPSHSVIEKGQTVTLRCDPISGHDNLYWYRRVMGKEIKFLLHFVKESKQDESGMPNNRFLAERTGGTYSTLKVQPAELEDSGVYFCASSPPGGGRELFFGEGSRLTVL.

The rearrangement joins TRBV20-1 to TRBJ2-7; D assignment may be TRBD1 or TRBD2 (5 bases each). V was pared by 6 bases and J by 3 bases, with 9 bases between. Germline V gene lookup returns CDR1 DFQATT and CDR2 SNEGSKA (reference sequence). This CDR3 is built from 11 residues. The CDR3 DNA follows: TGCAGTGCGGGGACCCTCTACGAGCAGTACTTC. Residues: CSAGTLYEQYF.

The rearrangement uses TRBV6-1 and TRBJ2-7; 9 positions agree with TRBD2. Trimming at V came to 2 bases and at J to 4 bases, leaving 6 bases not matched to a gene. The CDR3 runs to 15 residues. Germline values: CDR1 MNHNS, CDR2 SASEGT. The CDR3 DNA is TGTGCCAGCAGTGAATCTAGCGGGGTTCAATACGAGCAGTACTTC. It encodes CASSESSGVQYEQYF.

The chain employs TRBV6-6 and TRBJ2-7; 10 bases match TRBD2. This CDR3 is built from 14 residues. The germline V gene has CDR1 MNHNY and CDR2 SVGAGI (reference sequence). The ends lost 6 bases at V and 5 bases at J; junction bases unmatched: 7. The CDR3 spells CASRLLAGAHEQYF. The CDR3 DNA reads TGTGCCAGCAGACTCCTAGCGGGAGCCCACGAGCAGTACTTC.

The rearrangement joins TRBV7-9 to TRBJ2-1; the match to TRBD2 covers 8 bases. The CDR3 has 15 amino acids. Per the germline V gene, CDR1 is SEHNR and CDR2 is FQNEAQ (reference sequence). V lost 5 bases, J lost 8 bases, and 11 bases stayed unmatched. CDR3 loop: CASSLLAGGGDEQFF. In nucleotides, the CDR3 is TGTGCCAGCAGCCTCCTGGCGGGGGGCGGGGATGAGCAGTTCTTC.

This clone was picked up one time. The chain employs TRBV4-1 and TRBJ2-7; 11 bases fit TRBD2. Trimming at V came to 2 bases and at J to 6 bases, leaving 9 bases not matched to a gene. The germline V gene has CDR1 MGHRA and CDR2 YSYEKL. The CDR3 is made up of 16 amino acids. CDR3: CASSQISGRASFEQYF. In nucleotides, the CDR3 is TGCGCCAGCAGCCAAATTAGCGGGAGGGCCAGTTTCGAGCAGTACTTC.

V gene TRBV28 combines with J gene TRBJ1-5, with D tentatively TRBD1 (6 bases). In germline, CDR1 is MDHEN, CDR2 SYDVKM. Trimming pared 9 bases from V and 4 bases from J, leaving 10 bases between. The CDR3 consists of 12 residues. As DNA, the CDR3 is TGTGCCAGTCAGACAGGTAATCAGCCCCAGCATTTT. It encodes CASQTGNQPQHF.

Concerning this clone itself: In the same sample, other DNA sequences code for this CDR3. J is TRBJ1-4 and V is TRBV7-9; no clear D gene. Germline assignment: CDR1 SEHNR and CDR2 FQNEAQ (reference sequence). Trimming cost V 6 bases and J 4 bases, with 3 bases left between them. The CDR3 has 11 amino acids. The DNA for the CDR3 is TGTGCCAGCAGTCTTAATGAAAAACTGTTTTTT. It translates to CASSLNEKLFF.

This clone was counted a single time. The DNA of the CDR3 is TGTGCCAGCAGTGAAGGGACTAGCGGAAACATTCAGTACTTC. The encoded protein is CASSEGTSGNIQYF. This chain uses TRBV6-1 with TRBJ2-4, with 10 bases lining up with TRBD2. The germline V gene has CDR1 MNHNS and CDR2 SASEGT. Losses at the gene ends were 1 base for V and 6 bases for J; bases not matched to a gene: 0. The CDR3 has 14 residues.

The chain links TRBV27 to TRBJ2-4; tentatively, D is TRBD2 (6 bases). This CDR3 has 13 amino acids. In germline, CDR1 is MNHEY, CDR2 SMNVEV (reference sequence). Trimming removed 5 bases from V and 9 bases from J, with 14 bases in between. The CDR3 loop is CASSHPGEGIQYF. CDR3 in DNA: TGTGCCAGCAGTCACCCGGGAGAGGGCATTCAGTACTTC.

The chain links TRBV19 to TRBJ2-2; D is uncertain. Germline assignment: CDR1 LNHDA and CDR2 SQIVND (reference sequence). The CDR3 is 16 amino acids. Trimming stripped 3 bases from V and 0 bases from J, with 11 bases between. The CDR3 spells CASSILFRANTGELFF. DNA of the CDR3: TGTGCCAGTAGTATCCTGTTTAGAGCGAACACCGGGGAGCTGTTTTTT.

This chain's CDR3 is CASSQDRVEDTQYF. The CDR3 DNA is TGCGCCAGCAGCCAGGACAGGGTTGAGGATACGCAGTATTTT. The chain carries TRBV5-1 and TRBJ2-3; TRBD1 matches at 8 bases. Germline trimming cut 4 bases from V and 6 bases from J; bases unmatched to any gene: 7. Germline V lookup: CDR1 SGHRS, CDR2 YFSETQ. The CDR3 consists of 14 residues.

The V and J genes are TRBV2 and TRBJ1-5; tentative D call: TRBD1 (5 bases). The germline V gene encodes CDR1 SNHLY and CDR2 FYNNEI. The CDR3 has 15 amino acids. V lost 6 bases and J 2 bases, leaving 14 bases between the germline ends. The CDR3 nucleotides are TGTGCCAGCAGGGAACGGACGGGGGGCAATCAGCCCCAGCATTTT. This gives the protein CASRERTGGNQPQHF.